There are many counts of the clone carrying this T cell receptor beta chain. The data are from a study of regulatory T cells in long-lasting Graves disease. Time point of the sample: newly diagnosed GD, antithyroid drugs for less than 3 months. Isolated PBMC RNA provided the starting material for the TCR library. To make TCR beta libraries, researchers used iRepertoire HTBI primers and Arm-PCR of CDR3 regions. TCRdb re-called the multiplex PCR reads through MiXCR, storing one row per CDR3 protein. The sample shows 510,000 or so distinct CDR3 sequences, around 11% of them seen only once. The same specimen was also included in a second study, on T cells in Graves' hyperthyroidism and ophthalmopathy.

The sequences come from peripheral blood mononuclear cells (PBMCs), collected at new diagnosis, from a patient treated with antithyroid drugs. This clonotype was sampled from a woman aged 30 to 39 with Graves disease.

The chain's CDR3 is CASSLRLLSYNEQFF. The DNA for the CDR3 is TGTGCCAGCAGCTTACGACTCCTCTCCTACAATGAGCAGTTCTTC. J is TRBJ2-1 and V is TRBV13; D unclear. Between the trimmed V and J ends, which lost 2 bases and 0 bases, there was a span of 8 bases. The germline CDR1 and CDR2 sequences are PRHDT and FYEKMQ (reference sequence). The CDR3 length is 15 residues.